These T cell receptor beta chains were read from a single sample in a study of shared clonotypes between healthy human individuals. This table comes from immunoSEQ multiplex PCR, and its TCRdb copy is limited to in-frame clones, with some not included. The sample comprises 550,000 to 750,000 clones, nearly 97% of which are singletons, and around 0.097% rests with the top ten. Input material: naive CD8+ T cells sorted from blood. Every receptor here comes from a woman younger than 45 in good health. Each CDR3 is given with its conserved first and last residue. The D gene is left open where the match is weak. Clone sizes are given selectively: once, few, many, or a class where the clone is expanded.

J gene	V gene	clone size	D gene	CDR3 DNA	CDR3 protein
TRBJ2-1	TRBV6-5	.	.	TGTGCCAGCAGTTACTCGTATGGGGGTTACAATGAGCAGTTCTTC	CASSYSYGGYNEQFF
TRBJ1-2	TRBV5-6	.	.	TGTGCCAGCAGACGGATGAAAGAGGGCTATGGCTACACCTTC	CASRRMKEGYGYTF
TRBJ1-1	TRBV7-8	.	.	TGTGCCAGCAGACTCATGAACACTGAAGCTTTCTTT	CASRLMNTEAFF
TRBJ2-7	TRBV6-5	.	TRBD2	TGTGCCAGCAGACCTTTAGCGGGAGGGCCGTGGGAGCAGTACTTC	CASRPLAGGPWEQYF
TRBJ2-2	TRBV2	.	TRBD2	TGTGCCAGCACCGGGCCAGCGGGAGTCTTCACCGGGGAGCTGTTTTTT	CASTGPAGVFTGELFF
TRBJ2-1	TRBV25-1	.	TRBD2	TGTGCCAGCAGCATTCGACTAGCTAACGATGAGCAGTTCTTC	CASSIRLANDEQFF
TRBJ2-5	TRBV27	.	.	TGTGCCAGCAGTTTAGGATGGACGGAAGAGACCCAGTACTTC	CASSLGWTEETQYF
TRBJ2-5	TRBV15	.	.	TGTGCCACCAGCAGAGTTAGGACCCAGGGCAGCCCGGAGACCCAGTACTTC	CATSRVRTQGSPETQYF
TRBJ2-7	TRBV27	.	.	TGTGCCAGCGGAATAGTAGGCTCCTACGAGCAGTACTTC	CASGIVGSYEQYF
TRBJ1-1	TRBV27	.	.	TGTGCCAGCAGTAACCGGGGGGGGTTTGGGAACACTGAAGCTTTCTTT	CASSNRGGFGNTEAFF
TRBJ2-1	TRBV9	.	.	TGTGCCAGCAGCGGAGAACTAACCAGCTCCTACAATGAGCAGTTCTTC	CASSGELTSSYNEQFF
TRBJ2-5	TRBV5-8	.	.	TGTGCCAGCAGCTTCCGGTCGTGGGGCCTGGGGGAGACCCAGTACTTC	CASSFRSWGLGETQYF
TRBJ1-2	TRBV9	.	.	TGTGCCAGCAGCTCAACGAGGGTTTTTAACTATGGCTACACCTTC	CASSSTRVFNYGYTF
TRBJ2-7	TRBV30	.	TRBD2	TGTGCCTGGAGTACGGGACTAGCGGGATTCGCCCGGTCCTACGAGCAGTACTTC	CAWSTGLAGFARSYEQYF
TRBJ2-7	TRBV27	.	.	TGTGCCAGCAGTCCGGGACAGGGAAGGACTAGCAACGAGCAGTACTTC	CASSPGQGRTSNEQYF
TRBJ2-3	TRBV13	.	.	TGTGCCAGCAGCTTGCCCTCAGAGTTTTCAGATACGCAGTATTTT	CASSLPSEFSDTQYF
TRBJ2-1	TRBV7-9	.	TRBD1	TGTGCCAGCAGCCCAGGACAGGGGCTCGACAATGAGCAGTTCTTC	CASSPGQGLDNEQFF
TRBJ2-3	TRBV10-3	.	.	TGTGCCATCAGTGGACTTTACCGCACAGATACGCAGTATTTT	CAISGLYRTDTQYF
TRBJ2-7	TRBV6-6	once	TRBD1	TGTGCCAGCAGTCCCGGACAGGGACGCTACGAGCAGTACTTC	CASSPGQGRYEQYF
TRBJ1-2	TRBV9	few	.	TGTGCCAGCAGCGGATTTGTACCCGGGACCCGAACCCACTATGGCTACACCTTC	CASSGFVPGTRTHYGYTF
TRBJ1-1	TRBV5-8	.	TRBD1	TGTGCCAGCAGCTGGACAGGGTCGAACACTGAAGCTTTCTTT	CASSWTGSNTEAFF
TRBJ1-2	TRBV6-5	.	.	TGTGCCAGCAGTTACTCCGAGGGCAACTATGGCTACACCTTC	CASSYSEGNYGYTF
TRBJ2-1	TRBV18	few	.	TGTGCCAGCTCCCCGGGAAACAATGAGCAGTTCTTC	CASSPGNNEQFF
TRBJ2-2	TRBV6-5	.	TRBD1	TGTGCCAGCAGCAGAGGACAGGGAATCACCGGGGAGCTGTTTTTT	CASSRGQGITGELFF
TRBJ1-2	TRBV10-1	.	.	TGCGCCAGCAGAGTACAACGACAAAGGGGCTACACCTTC	CASRVQRQRGYTF
TRBJ2-3	TRBV10-3	.	.	TGTGCCATCAAGGGGAGAGTAGACACAGATACGCAGTATTTT	CAIKGRVDTDTQYF
TRBJ2-3	TRBV5-1	.	.	TGCGCCAGCAGCTTGGGTCGGCGGACCACAGATACGCAGTATTTT	CASSLGRRTTDTQYF
TRBJ2-7	TRBV11-2	.	.	TGTGCCAGCAGACCTGAATTTCGGGGTGGCGAGCAGTACTTC	CASRPEFRGGEQYF